The next 17 T cell receptor beta chains were all read from a single sample in a study of OX40 agonist ivuxolimab in advanced cancers. Some clones are missing from TCRdb's copy, which holds only in-frame ones; the method was immunoSEQ multiplex PCR. Here the sample spans around 42,000 clones, around 88% being singletons. The sample here was CD4+ or CD8+ T cells sorted from blood, taken in a trial of the OX40 agonist ivuxolimab. Source of these receptors: an adult with an advanced solid tumor such as melanoma, head and neck, liver or kidney cancer.

Concerning this clone itself: Mismatch with germline at one junction end may stem from a read error. Other nucleotide sequences in the sample specify the same CDR3. The J gene is TRBJ2-6, the V gene TRBV30, with 7 bases aligning to TRBD1. This CDR3 is built from 16 residues. Looked up from germline, CDR1 is GTSNPN and CDR2 is SVGIG (reference sequence). The CDR3 here is CAWSEDALTGANVLTF. CDR3 nucleotides: TGTGCCTGGAGTGAAGACGCCCTTACAGGGGCCAACGTCCTGACTTTT.

V gene TRBV9 combines with J gene TRBJ2-2; D gene ambiguous. Trimming took off 0 bases at V and 3 bases at J, with 0 bases between the two ends. The length of the CDR3 is 12 residues. In germline, CDR1 is SGDLS, CDR2 YYNGEE. CDR3 bases: TGTGCCAGCAGCGTAGACACCGGGGAGCTGTTTTTT. It codes for CASSVDTGELFF.

J is TRBJ2-1 and V is TRBV7-8, with 11 bases identical to TRBD2. Germline CDR1 reads SGHVS; CDR2 reads FQNEAQ. Germline trimming cut 7 bases from V and 4 bases from J; bases unmatched to any gene: 6. This CDR3 has 15 residues. CDR3 amino acids: CASTPTSGVYNEQFF. The CDR3, as DNA: TGTGCCAGCACCCCGACTAGCGGGGTTTACAATGAGCAGTTCTTC.

The CDR3 DNA is TGTGCCAGCAGCTTAGCCCAAGGGGTGAACACTGAAGCTTTCTTT. This sequence encodes CASSLAQGVNTEAFF. The V gene is TRBV7-3, the J gene TRBJ1-1; TRBD1 might be the D (5 bases). The V gene's germline CDR1 is SGHTA and CDR2 FQGTGA. The germline V and J ends were trimmed by 2 bases and 0 bases, with 10 bases remaining between them. This CDR3 comprises 15 residues.

This chain links TRBV10-3 with TRBJ2-5; D tentatively fits TRBD1 or TRBD2 (6 bases each). Trimming stripped 3 bases from V and 2 bases from J, with 19 bases between. The V gene's germline CDR1 is ENHRY and CDR2 SYGVKD. The length of the CDR3 is 17 residues. The DNA for the CDR3 is TGTGCCATCAGTGAAGAGGCACCCGGGGGCATACAAGAGACCCAGTACTTC. This codes for CAISEEAPGGIQETQYF.

This chain links TRBV21-1 with TRBJ2-7; no DNA check was done on the table's D call, TRBD1. TRBV21-1 is shown as a pseudogene. The CDR3 covers 18 residues. The CDR3 here is CASAHEPSSCDKGYEQYF. The CDR3 DNA is TGTGCCAGCGCCCATGAGCCCAGTTCATGCGACAAAGGCTACGAGCAGTACTTC.

The V gene is TRBV4-1, the J gene TRBJ2-5, with 13 nucleotides matching TRBD2. The junction had 6 bases not matched to a gene; V was cut back by 3 bases and J by 2 bases. This CDR3 comprises 17 residues. Germline CDR1 MGHRA, CDR2 YSYEKL. The CDR3 sequence is CASSQGLAGTAQETQYF. CDR3 DNA: TGCGCCAGCAGCCAGGGACTAGCGGGAACGGCGCAAGAGACCCAGTACTTC.

This clone has only one observation. Written as DNA, the CDR3 is TGTGCCAGCAGACCTGGGACCGCTGCTAACTATGGCTACACCTTC. Protein product: CASRPGTAANYGYTF. V and J are TRBV2 and TRBJ1-2; D may be TRBD1 (5 bases). Trimming cost V 6 bases and J 0 bases, with 14 bases left between them. CDR1 is SNHLY, CDR2 FYNNEI, per germline. This CDR3 contains 15 residues.

V is TRBV5-6 and J is TRBJ2-2; D gene ambiguous. Per the germline V gene, CDR1 is SGHDT and CDR2 is YYEEEE. The length of the CDR3 is 13 residues. The germline V and J ends were trimmed by 0 bases and 4 bases, with 4 bases remaining between them. The DNA of the CDR3 is TGTGCCAGCAGCTTGGGTGGCACCGGGGAGCTGTTTTTT. As protein: CASSLGGTGELFF. The variable domain in full, with the rest retrieved from reference TRBV5-6 and TRBJ2-2, is DAGVTQSPTHLIKTRGQQVTLRCSPKSGHDTVSWYQQALGQGPQFIFQYYEEEERQRGNFPDRFSGHQFPNYSSELNVNALLLGDSALYLCASSLGGTGELFFGEGSRLTVL.

This chain joins TRBV19 and TRBJ1-1; no definite D call. The CDR3 covers 14 residues. The germline CDR1 and CDR2 sequences are LNHDA and SQIVND (reference sequence). V was cut by 6 bases and J by 1 base, with 12 bases left in between. CDR3 residues: CASSTPSENTEAFF. Here the CDR3 DNA reads TGTGCCAGTAGCACACCCTCGGAGAACACTGAAGCTTTCTTT.

V and J are TRBV7-9 and TRBJ2-2; D perhaps matches TRBD2 (6 bases). Germline CDR1 reads SEHNR; CDR2 reads FQNEAQ (reference sequence). Trimming cost V 6 bases and J 2 bases, with 19 bases left between them. The CDR3 has 17 amino acids. For the CDR3, the DNA is TGTGCCAGCAGGGGCCGGGGGAGCGATCCTAACACCGGGGAGCTGTTTTTT. Protein sequence: CASRGRGSDPNTGELFF.

The chain joins TRBV4-1 to TRBJ1-1; 7 nucleotides agree with TRBD1. Germline lookup yields CDR1 MGHRA and CDR2 YSYEKL. This CDR3 contains 15 residues. The ends lost 0 bases at V and 10 bases at J; junction bases unmatched: 11. CDR3 in DNA: TGCGCCAGCAGCCAAGATGACAGGGCCCCCCTGGGAGCTTTCTTT. Protein: CASSQDDRAPLGAFF.

CDR3 residues: CASSLPGSYNEQFF. CDR3 DNA sequence: TGTGCCAGCAGTTTACCGGGGTCCTACAATGAGCAGTTCTTC. The gene calls are TRBV27 and TRBJ2-1; weak D call: TRBD2 (5 bases). The CDR3 covers 14 residues. Between the trimmed V and J ends, which lost 2 bases and 1 base, there was a span of 6 bases. The V gene's germline CDR1 is MNHEY and CDR2 SMNVEV (reference sequence).

The V call is TRBV10-3, the J call TRBJ2-3, with D perhaps TRBD2 (5 bases). The CDR3 runs to 14 residues. Germline CDR1 and CDR2: ENHRY and SYGVKD. Trimming shortened V by 8 bases and J by 0 bases, and 12 bases separated the two germline ends. Written as DNA, the CDR3 is TGTGCCATCCGCCGAACGGGGAGCACAGATACGCAGTATTTT. It codes for CAIRRTGSTDTQYF.

The sample holds a few counts of this clone. The chain employs TRBV7-2 and TRBJ2-7, with 8 nucleotides matching TRBD1. The germline gives CDR1 SGHTA, CDR2 FQGNSA. The CDR3 is 14 amino acids. J was trimmed by 5 bases and V by 5 bases; bases with no gene match: 8. The CDR3 coding sequence is TGTGCCAGCAGCCTAGGACAGGGAGCCCACGAGCAGTACTTC. Translated: CASSLGQGAHEQYF.

The CDR3 sequence: CASSWTISSYEQYF. The CDR3 DNA reads as TGTGCCAGCAGCTGGACAATAAGCTCCTACGAGCAGTACTTC. The chain uses TRBV28 and TRBJ2-7, with D maybe TRBD1 (5 bases). Germline V gene sequence: CDR1 MDHEN, CDR2 SYDVKM. CDR3 length: 14 residues. The V end was cut by 6 bases, the J end by 0 bases, with 12 bases between.

This sequence joins TRBV4-1 and TRBJ2-1; 9 bases map to TRBD2. CDR1 MGHRA and CDR2 YSYEKL come from the germline V gene. With V trimmed by 3 bases and J by 5 bases, 5 bases remained unmatched. The CDR3 totals 15 residues. The CDR3 nucleotides are TGCGCCAGCAGCCACCTGACTAGCGGAAACAATGAGCAGTTCTTC. Amino acids: CASSHLTSGNNEQFF.